The 22 T cell receptor beta chains presented below share a single source sample, sequenced in a study of T cell responses to AZD1222 COVID-19 vaccine. This table comes from immunoSEQ multiplex PCR, and its TCRdb copy is limited to in-frame clones, with some not included. This sample has some 80,000 clones, with 86% found just once. The sample consisted of peripheral blood, taken on day 0 of AZD1222 vaccination. These receptors originate from an adult in good health.

J is TRBJ2-7 and V is TRBV13; D may be TRBD1 (7 bases). CDR3 length equals 14 residues. Deletions cut 3 bases from V and 7 bases from J, with 16 bases between. Germline V gives CDR1 PRHDT, CDR2 FYEKMQ (reference sequence). CDR3 amino acids: CASSFATGRSEQYF. CDR3 DNA: TGTGCCAGCAGCTTTGCGACAGGGAGGTCTGAGCAGTACTTC.

The chain is built from TRBV11-2 and TRBJ2-7; the match to TRBD2 covers 16 bases. J was trimmed by 6 bases and V by 5 bases; bases with no gene match: 13. CDR1 is SGHAT, CDR2 FQNNGV, per germline. The CDR3 loop spans 18 amino acids. The CDR3 DNA follows: TGTGCCAGCAGCCCCGGGACTAGCGGGGGGGCGAATTCTTTCGAGCAGTACTTC. Translating gives CASSPGTSGGANSFEQYF. The whole variable domain, filled in from reference TRBV11-2 and TRBJ2-7, reads EAGVAQSPRYKIIEKRQSVAFWCNPISGHATLYWYQQILGQGPKLLIQFQNNGVVDDSQLPKDRFSAERLKGVDSTLKIQPAKLEDSAVYLCASSPGTSGGANSFEQYFGPGTRLTVT.

This chain uses TRBV7-9 with TRBJ1-1, with D uncertain. This CDR3 has 12 residues. Trimming stripped 7 bases from V and 5 bases from J, with 11 bases between. The germline V gene has CDR1 SEHNR and CDR2 FQNEAQ (reference sequence). CDR3: CASTGIGTEAFF. The CDR3 nucleotides are TGTGCCAGCACAGGAATTGGGACTGAAGCTTTCTTT.

CDR3 DNA: TGTGCCAGCAGTTCCCAATGGGACAATGAGCAGTTCTTC. Protein: CASSSQWDNEQFF. The chain joins TRBV27 to TRBJ2-1; no clear D. The CDR3 is 13 residues long. Trimming pared 4 bases from V and 5 bases from J, leaving 9 bases between. Germline-derived CDR1 and CDR2 are MNHEY and SMNVEV (reference sequence).

J is TRBJ2-2 and V is TRBV27; D unresolved. The length of the CDR3 is 12 residues. The V gene's germline CDR1 is MNHEY and CDR2 SMNVEV (reference sequence). Trimming took off 5 bases at V and 6 bases at J, with 7 bases between the two ends. The CDR3 here is CASSAAPGELFF. CDR3 sequence (DNA): TGTGCCAGCAGTGCCGCCCCCGGGGAGCTGTTTTTT.

V is TRBV7-8 and J is TRBJ1-1; D remains ambiguous. The germline gives CDR1 SGHVS, CDR2 FQNEAQ. The CDR3 covers 13 residues. V gave up 7 bases and J gave up 4 bases, with 13 bases separating them. CDR3 sequence reads: CASTPDGSTEAFF. CDR3 coding DNA: TGTGCCAGCACTCCCGATGGGAGCACTGAAGCTTTCTTT.

V is TRBV9 and J is TRBJ2-2; no clear D gene. V lost 6 bases and J lost 6, with 15 bases in between. Germline assignment: CDR1 SGDLS and CDR2 YYNGEE. The CDR3 loop spans 14 amino acids. The CDR3 protein is CASNRQHEAGELFF. In nucleotides, the CDR3 is TGTGCCAGCAACCGCCAGCATGAGGCCGGGGAGCTGTTTTTT.

This clone was seen a single time. This sequence joins TRBV28 and TRBJ2-7; a weak D match, TRBD2 (6 bases). This CDR3 spans 20 amino acids. CDR1 and CDR2 from the germline V gene are MDHEN and SYDVKM. V lost 3 bases and J lost 1, with 28 bases in between. CDR3 DNA sequence: TGTGCCAGCAGTTTCTCCTACCGGGACGGGGGTTTTGTGAGTTCCTACGAGCAGTACTTC. Amino acids: CASSFSYRDGGFVSSYEQYF.

In DNA form, the CDR3 reads TGTGCCAGCTCCTCGACGGGCCACACCGGGGAGCTGTTTTTT. It is translated as CASSSTGHTGELFF. The rearrangement uses TRBV18 and TRBJ2-2; no clear D. This CDR3 is 14 amino acids long. The V end was cut by 6 bases, the J end by 3 bases, with 11 bases between. Germline values: CDR1 KGHSH, CDR2 LQKENI.

This clone appeared a few times. V is TRBV6-1 and J is TRBJ1-1, with D uncertain. The CDR3 length is 18 residues. V gave up 0 bases and J gave up 6 bases, with 23 bases separating them. Germline V lookup: CDR1 MNHNS, CDR2 SASEGT. The CDR3 region has the DNA TGTGCCAGCAGTGAAGCGCGCCGATCTTTAAGGAAGGTTCCTGAAGCTTTCTTT. This codes for CASSEARRSLRKVPEAFF.

This clone is a singleton in its sample. V gene TRBV19 combines with J gene TRBJ1-3; no reliable D call. Germline V CDR1 and CDR2: LNHDA, SQIVND (reference sequence). Trimming pared 6 bases from V and 2 bases from J, leaving 14 bases between. The CDR3 totals 15 residues. The CDR3 bases are TGTGCCAGTAGGCCGGCCAACCGTCCTGGAAACACCATATATTTT. Amino acids: CASRPANRPGNTIYF.

This chain connects TRBV15 to TRBJ1-1; no clear D. Germline V lookup: CDR1 LNHNV, CDR2 YYDKDF (reference sequence). The CDR3 consists of 14 residues. Deletions cut 5 bases from V and 4 bases from J, with 14 bases between. The CDR3, as DNA: TGTGCCACCAGCCCGGCAGAGCTGAGCACTGAAGCTTTCTTT. This encodes CATSPAELSTEAFF. Variable domain in full (rest from reference TRBV15 and TRBJ1-1): DAMVIQNPRYQVTQFGKPVTLSCSQTLNHNVMYWYQQKSSQAPKLLFHYYDKDFNNEADTPDNFQSRRPNTSFCFLDIRSPGLGDTAMYLCATSPAELSTEAFFGQGTRLTVV.

The chain recombines TRBV5-6 with TRBJ1-2; tentative D call: TRBD1 (6 bases). The germline V gene encodes CDR1 SGHDT and CDR2 YYEEEE. This CDR3 has 14 residues. With 2 bases removed from V and 8 bases from J, the gap between germline ends came to 16 bases. The CDR3 DNA sequence: TGTGCCAGCAGCTTCGACAGGCCTTTCGTAGGCTACACCTTC. This sequence encodes CASSFDRPFVGYTF.

The V call is TRBV30, the J call TRBJ2-7; no firm D call. With 0 bases removed from V and 5 bases from J, the gap between germline ends came to 11 bases. Germline lookup yields CDR1 GTSNPN and CDR2 SVGIG (reference sequence). CDR3 length equals 13 residues. DNA for the CDR3: TGTGCCTGGAGTGTACGAAATAGAGACGAGCAGTACTTC. Its translation is CAWSVRNRDEQYF. The whole variable domain, filled in from reference TRBV30 and TRBJ2-7, reads SQTIHQWPATLVQPVGSPLSLECTVEGTSNPNLYWYRQAAGRGLQLLFYSVGIGQISSEVPQNLSASRPQDRQFILSSKKLLLSDSGFYLCAWSVRNRDEQYFGPGTRLTVT.

The rearrangement joins TRBV3-1 (or the pseudogene TRBV3-2) to TRBJ1-1; D call uncertain. V lost 4 bases and J lost 1, with 10 bases in between. CDR1 is LGHDT and CDR2 is YNNKEL in the germline V gene (reference sequence). The CDR3 totals 14 residues. CDR3 nucleotide sequence: TGTGCCAGCAGCCGGTACACTGAGAACACTGAAGCTTTCTTT. Protein product: CASSRYTENTEAFF.

V gene TRBV7-2 combines with J gene TRBJ2-1; TRBD2 aligns across 11 bases. Germline CDR1 SGHTA, CDR2 FQGNSA. This CDR3 has 17 amino acids. V was pared by 6 bases and J by 0 bases, with 7 bases of the junction left unmatched. Here the CDR3 reads CASSLLAGDSSYNEQFF. CDR3 sequence (DNA): TGTGCCAGCAGTCTACTAGCGGGAGACTCCTCCTACAATGAGCAGTTCTTC.

The rearrangement uses TRBV4-2 and TRBJ2-3, with TRBD2 identical over 7 bases. Germline V lookup: CDR1 LGHNA, CDR2 YNFKEQ. Trimming at V came to 4 bases and at J to 3 bases, leaving 10 bases not matched to a gene. This CDR3 has 16 residues. Here the CDR3 reads CASSPSGRALTDTQYF. CDR3 DNA sequence: TGTGCCAGCAGCCCCAGTGGGAGGGCCTTGACAGATACGCAGTATTTT.

The chain is built from TRBV27 and TRBJ1-4; TRBD1 agrees at 7 bases. This CDR3 is 14 amino acids long. Germline trimming cut 3 bases from V and 3 bases from J; bases unmatched to any gene: 1. Germline CDR1 and CDR2: MNHEY and SMNVEV (reference sequence). CDR3 DNA sequence: TGTGCCAGCAGTTTCGGACAGGCTAATGAAAAACTGTTTTTT. It translates to CASSFGQANEKLFF.

In nucleotides, the CDR3 is TGTGCCAGTAGTACGAGGACTTCCCTCTCCTACGAGCAGTACTTC. It codes for CASSTRTSLSYEQYF. The chain couples TRBV19 to TRBJ2-7, with D possibly matching TRBD2 (5 bases). V dropped 4 bases and J dropped 0 bases, with 13 bases sitting between them. Germline V lookup: CDR1 LNHDA, CDR2 SQIVND (reference sequence). The CDR3 spans 15 residues.

Of note for this clone: One end of the junction varies from germline; a read error may be responsible. This chain uses TRBV5-6 with TRBJ1-3, with D hard to call. Per the germline V gene, CDR1 is SGHDT and CDR2 is YYEEEE. The CDR3 sequence is 12 residues long. The CDR3 region has the DNA TGTGCCAGCACCTTGGGTGGAAACACCATATATTTT. Translating it yields CASTLGGNTIYF.

The chain links TRBV5-1 to TRBJ1-1, with D possibly TRBD1 on 5 matching bases. CDR1 and CDR2 (germline): SGHRS, YFSETQ. The V end was cut by 5 bases, the J end by 3 bases, with 17 bases between. The CDR3 is 15 residues long. The CDR3 nucleotides read TGCGCCAGCAGTCGCCCGTCGGGGGTGGACACTGAAGCTTTCTTT. It encodes CASSRPSGVDTEAFF.

Remarks on this clone: One junction end disagrees with the germline gene, perhaps due to a read error. This chain joins TRBV10-2 and TRBJ1-2; D might be TRBD1 (5 bases). The CDR3 runs to 18 residues. Germline V gives CDR1 WSHSY, CDR2 SAAADI. In DNA form, the CDR3 reads TGCCCCAGCAGTGGCCGGGGTGGCAGGGCCCAACGGGACTATGGCTACACCTTC. Translated, it gives CPSSGRGGRAQRDYGYTF.